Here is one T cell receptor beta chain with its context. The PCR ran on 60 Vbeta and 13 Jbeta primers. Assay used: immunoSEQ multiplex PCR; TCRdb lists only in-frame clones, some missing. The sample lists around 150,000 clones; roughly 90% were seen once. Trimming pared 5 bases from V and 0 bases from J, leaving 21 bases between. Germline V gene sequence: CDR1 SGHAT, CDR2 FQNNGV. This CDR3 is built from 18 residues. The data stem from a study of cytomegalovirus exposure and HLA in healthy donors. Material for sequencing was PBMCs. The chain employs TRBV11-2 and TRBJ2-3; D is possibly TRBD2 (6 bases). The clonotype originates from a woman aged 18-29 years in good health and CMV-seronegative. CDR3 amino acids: CASSESPLVSGSTDTQYF. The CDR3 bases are TGTGCCAGCAGCGAATCCCCACTTGTGAGCGGGAGCACAGATACGCAGTATTTT.